The 32 T cell receptor beta chains below were found in one sample sequenced in a study of cytomegalovirus exposure and HLA in healthy donors. The PCR was carried out with 60 Vbeta primers and 13 Jbeta primers. Clones were sequenced by immunoSEQ multiplex PCR, and TCRdb holds only the in-frame ones, with some missing. The data hold tens of thousands of clones, with about two thirds observed a single time. The material sequenced was PBMCs. The receptors shown here come from a woman aged 45-59 years in good health and CMV-seropositive.

The genes are TRBV27 and TRBJ1-2; 8 bases are a match to TRBD1. V shed 6 bases and J 3 bases; nucleotides not matched to a gene: 15. CDR3 size: 17 residues. Looked up from germline, CDR1 is MNHEY and CDR2 is SMNVEV (reference sequence). The CDR3 DNA sequence: TGTGCCAGCAGCAATTCTCCCCCAACGGGACAGGACTATGGCTACACCTTC. It yields the protein CASSNSPPTGQDYGYTF.

The chain joins TRBV30 to TRBJ1-1; weak D call: TRBD1 (6 bases). Trimming took off 3 bases at V and 1 base at J, with 15 bases between the two ends. The germline CDR1 and CDR2 sequences are GTSNPN and SVGIG (reference sequence). The CDR3 has 15 amino acids. The CDR3 coding sequence is TGTGCCTGGAGCCTTAGGGGGAGATGGAACACTGAAGCTTTCTTT. Translating it yields CAWSLRGRWNTEAFF.

The chain carries TRBV19 and TRBJ1-1; possible D gene TRBD1, 6 bases. V was cut by 6 bases and J by 1 base, with 9 bases left in between. The CDR3 contains 13 residues. Germline CDR1 reads LNHDA; CDR2 reads SQIVND (reference sequence). CDR3 nucleotides: TGTGCCAGTAGCCAGGGGAGGAACACTGAAGCTTTCTTT. Translation gives CASSQGRNTEAFF.

The chain employs TRBV5-6 and TRBJ2-7; 7 bases are a match to TRBD1. The CDR3 sequence is 15 residues long. J was trimmed by 5 bases and V by 0 bases; bases with no gene match: 8. CDR1 is SGHDT and CDR2 is YYEEEE in the germline V gene. The CDR3 sequence is CASSLVAGGRNEQYF. The CDR3 nucleotides read TGTGCCAGCAGCTTGGTGGCAGGGGGTCGGAACGAGCAGTACTTC.

The chain has TRBV6-5 and TRBJ2-7, with D uncertain. The CDR3 contains 16 residues. V lost 0 bases and J lost 0, with 12 bases in between. Per germline, CDR1 MNHEY and CDR2 SVGAGI. CDR3 bases: TGTGCCAGCAGTTACTCGAGCGCAGAATACTCCTACGAGCAGTACTTC. Protein sequence: CASSYSSAEYSYEQYF.

The chain links TRBV10-1 to TRBJ1-2, with D possibly TRBD1 on 5 matching bases. CDR1 WNHNN and CDR2 SYGVQD come from the germline V gene (reference sequence). Trimming took off 0 bases at V and 6 bases at J, with 17 bases between the two ends. This CDR3 region has 16 residues. CDR3 coding DNA: TGCGCCAGCAGTGAGTCAGCATCATACAGGCCAGATGGCTACACCTTC. This translates into CASSESASYRPDGYTF.

The chain joins TRBV30 to TRBJ1-1; D is possibly TRBD1 (5 bases). Trimming shortened V by 1 base and J by 0 bases, and 18 bases separated the two germline ends. The CDR3 is 17 amino acids. The V gene's germline CDR1 is GTSNPN and CDR2 SVGIG (reference sequence). The CDR3 coding sequence is TGTGCCTGGAGTGACGCCACTCTGGGGGACTTGAACACTGAAGCTTTCTTT. Translated, it gives CAWSDATLGDLNTEAFF.

The gene calls are TRBV7-6 and TRBJ2-5; the match to TRBD1 covers 9 bases. The CDR3 has 14 residues. With 4 bases clipped from V and 4 bases from J, the junction kept 4 bases outside the gene matches. Germline values: CDR1 SGHVS, CDR2 FNYEAQ. CDR3 coding DNA: TGTGCCAGCAGCTACACAGGGGGCTCAGAGACCCAGTACTTC. Protein sequence: CASSYTGGSETQYF. The full variable domain, with the rest looked up from reference TRBV7-6 and TRBJ2-5, is GAGVSQSPRYKVTKRGQDVALRCDPISGHVSLYWYRQALGQGPEFLTYFNYEAQQDKSGLPNDRFSAERPEGSISTLTIQRTEQRDSAMYRCASSYTGGSETQYFGPGTRLLVL.

CDR3 protein: CASSIQVNTEAFF. The CDR3 nucleotides read TGTGCCAGTAGTATACAGGTGAACACTGAAGCTTTCTTT. The chain uses TRBV19 and TRBJ1-1; D is unclear. V was trimmed by 2 bases and J by 0 bases, leaving 4 bases between them. CDR3 length: 13 residues. Per germline, CDR1 LNHDA and CDR2 SQIVND (reference sequence).

The V gene is TRBV28, the J gene TRBJ1-5, with a possible D match to TRBD1 (5 bases). This CDR3 comprises 16 residues. CDR1 is MDHEN and CDR2 is SYDVKM in the germline V gene. V was trimmed by 4 bases and J by 4 bases, leaving 17 bases between them. CDR3 loop: CASSSPGRGGNQPQHF. DNA for the CDR3: TGTGCCAGCAGTTCCCCCGGACGGGGGGGAAATCAGCCCCAGCATTTT.

This chain links TRBV29-1 with TRBJ2-5; possible D gene TRBD2, 6 bases. The germline V gene encodes CDR1 SQVTM and CDR2 ANQGSEA. Deletions cut 2 bases from V and 4 bases from J, with 11 bases between. This CDR3 spans 13 amino acids. This CDR3 is CSVEREAGETQYF. Written as DNA, the CDR3 is TGCAGCGTTGAAAGGGAGGCGGGAGAGACCCAGTACTTC.

The chain carries TRBV28 and TRBJ1-1; D not resolved. Germline V lookup: CDR1 MDHEN, CDR2 SYDVKM. CDR3 size: 11 residues. Trimming shortened V by 3 bases and J by 7 bases, and 6 bases separated the two germline ends. The CDR3 region is CASSFALEAFF. CDR3 DNA: TGTGCCAGCAGTTTTGCACTTGAAGCTTTCTTT. Supplemented by reference TRBV28 and TRBJ1-1, the full variable domain reads DVKVTQSSRYLVKRTGEKVFLECVQDMDHENMFWYRQDPGLGLRLIYFSYDVKMKEKGDIPEGYSVSREKKERFSLILESASTNQTSMYLCASSFALEAFFGQGTRLTVV.

The rearrangement joins TRBV5-1 to TRBJ2-5; 8 bases agree with TRBD1. CDR1 and CDR2 from the germline V gene are SGHRS and YFSETQ. V gave up 0 bases and J gave up 1 base; unmatched junction bases: 5. The CDR3 spans 16 residues. CDR3 protein: CASSLGLGQGQETQYF. CDR3 coding DNA: TGCGCCAGCAGCTTGGGGTTAGGACAGGGCCAAGAGACCCAGTACTTC.

This sequence joins TRBV25-1 and TRBJ1-4; a possible D gene is TRBD1 (6 bases). Germline CDR1 is MGHDK and CDR2 is SYGVNS. V gave up 3 bases and J gave up 8 bases, with 16 bases separating them. The CDR3 is made up of 15 amino acids. Written as DNA, the CDR3 is TGTGCCAGCAGTGATTCGACAGGTCCGCCCGAAAAACTGTTTTTT. Protein sequence: CASSDSTGPPEKLFF. Filled out from reference TRBV25-1 and TRBJ1-4, the complete variable domain reads EADIYQTPRYLVIGTGKKITLECSQTMGHDKMYWYQQDPGMELHLIHYSYGVNSTEKGDLSSESTVSRIRTEHFPLTLESARPSHTSQYLCASSDSTGPPEKLFFGSGTQLSVL.

The V and J genes are TRBV2 and TRBJ2-7, with TRBD2 as a possible D gene (6 bases). The CDR3 loop spans 14 amino acids. Germline CDR1 SNHLY, CDR2 FYNNEI. Trimming took 6 bases from V and 4 from J, leaving 16 bases between them. CDR3 amino acids: CASRIGTSIYEQYF. CDR3 nucleotides: TGTGCCAGCAGGATCGGGACTTCCATATACGAGCAGTACTTC.

Only a few counts were recorded for this clone. This sequence joins TRBV6-5 and TRBJ2-7; D may be TRBD2 (6 bases). The V end lost 8 bases, the J end lost 3 bases, and 20 bases lay between the germline ends. In germline, CDR1 is MNHEY, CDR2 SVGAGI. This CDR3 has 15 residues. In DNA, the CDR3 is TGTGCCAGCCATAATGCGGGGTCCCGAAGCTACGAGCAGTACTTC. This translates into CASHNAGSRSYEQYF.

CDR3 loop: CAWQKSGGWGEQFF. The CDR3 DNA is TGTGCCTGGCAAAAGAGCGGGGGGTGGGGTGAGCAGTTCTTC. This sequence joins TRBV30 and TRBJ2-1; 9 bases match TRBD2. The CDR3 covers 14 residues. Trimming at V came to 5 bases and at J to 9 bases, leaving 11 bases not matched to a gene. Germline-derived CDR1 and CDR2 are GTSNPN and SVGIG (reference sequence).

In this sample, this clone turned up once. The chain links TRBV4-2 to TRBJ1-2; 10 bases align to TRBD1. J was trimmed by 6 bases and V by 3 bases; bases with no gene match: 10. Germline assignment: CDR1 LGHNA and CDR2 YNFKEQ. The CDR3 totals 16 residues. The CDR3 DNA reads TGTGCCAGCAGCCATTCCCCTCCGGGACAGGGGAATGGCTACACCTTC. Translating it yields CASSHSPPGQGNGYTF.

This chain links TRBV21-1 with TRBJ1-5; the table's D gene call, TRBD1, was not cross checked with the DNA. TRBV21-1 is described as a pseudogene. The CDR3 runs 14 residues. This CDR3 reads CASRRDRDNQPQHF. The CDR3 region has the DNA TGTGCCAGCCGCCGGGACAGGGACAATCAGCCCCAGCATTTT.

The chain employs TRBV7-8 and TRBJ1-1, with 9 bases fitting TRBD1. CDR1 and CDR2 from the germline V gene are SGHVS and FQNEAQ. The junction had 4 bases not matched to a gene; V was cut back by 6 bases and J by 5 bases. The CDR3 spans 13 residues. CDR3 DNA sequence: TGTGCCAGCAGACTACAGGGGGCTACTGAAGCTTTCTTT. It translates to CASRLQGATEAFF.

The chain links TRBV11-2 to TRBJ2-2; 9 bases map to TRBD2. Trimming at V came to 2 bases and at J to 4 bases, leaving 8 bases not matched to a gene. Germline V gene lookup returns CDR1 SGHAT and CDR2 FQNNGV. This CDR3 spans 17 amino acids. The DNA of the CDR3 is TGTGCCAGCAGCTTACGGCTGCGGGGGGGCGGCACCGGGGAGCTGTTTTTT. It is translated as CASSLRLRGGGTGELFF.

The genes are TRBV13 and TRBJ2-5; D uncertain. There are 14 residues in the CDR3. Trimming left V 1 base short and J 1 base short, with 7 bases between. Germline lookup yields CDR1 PRHDT and CDR2 FYEKMQ (reference sequence). The CDR3 nucleotides are TGTGCCAGCAGCTTAGTAACAGCCCAAGAGACCCAGTACTTC. It yields the protein CASSLVTAQETQYF.

In DNA, the CDR3 is TGTGCCATCGCGGAAAGTCGTGAAAAACTGTTTTTT. Protein: CAIAESREKLFF. The chain recombines TRBV10-3 with TRBJ1-4, with unresolved D. CDR3 length: 12 amino acids. The germline V gene encodes CDR1 ENHRY and CDR2 SYGVKD. Trimming left V 8 bases short and J 7 bases short, with 11 bases between.

The J gene is TRBJ2-7, the V gene TRBV15, with 10 bases lining up with TRBD1. CDR3 length: 14 residues. Per the germline V gene, CDR1 is LNHNV and CDR2 is YYDKDF (reference sequence). J was trimmed by 2 bases and V by 4 bases; bases with no gene match: 2. In DNA form, the CDR3 reads TGTGCCACCAGCATTGACAGGGGGCCCTACGAGCAGTACTTC. It specifies CATSIDRGPYEQYF.

This clone was observed a handful of times. The chain uses TRBV28 and TRBJ2-7; D not resolved. Germline loops: CDR1 MDHEN, CDR2 SYDVKM. The CDR3 has 14 residues. V was clipped by 6 bases and J by 1 base, with 13 bases between them. CDR3 sequence (DNA): TGTGCCAGCAGAACTGGTGCCGGGTCCTACGAGCAGTACTTC. This sequence encodes CASRTGAGSYEQYF.

The genes are TRBV2 and TRBJ1-5; D is possibly TRBD1 (5 bases). Germline CDR1 reads SNHLY; CDR2 reads FYNNEI. The V gene lost 4 bases and the J gene lost 6 bases, with 13 bases spanning the gap. The CDR3 contains 14 residues. This chain's CDR3 is CASSVGTGGQPQHF. DNA for the CDR3: TGTGCCAGCAGTGTTGGGACCGGGGGTCAGCCCCAGCATTTT.

Only a few counts were recorded for this clone. The J gene is TRBJ1-5, the V gene TRBV28; tentative D call: TRBD1 (6 bases). Trimming left V 2 bases short and J 5 bases short, with 13 bases between. The CDR3 covers 15 residues. Germline assignment: CDR1 MDHEN and CDR2 SYDVKM. This CDR3 reads CASSLGGARDQPQHF. The CDR3 DNA follows: TGTGCCAGCAGTTTAGGGGGGGCCAGGGATCAGCCCCAGCATTTT.

V usage is TRBV7-8 and J usage is TRBJ2-7; weak D call: TRBD1 (6 bases). This CDR3 region has 15 residues. V was clipped by 2 bases and J by 0 bases, with 11 bases between them. Germline V CDR1 and CDR2: SGHVS, FQNEAQ. Here the CDR3 DNA reads TGTGCCAGCAGCTTATTTCAGGGGCCCTCCTACGAGCAGTACTTC. As protein: CASSLFQGPSYEQYF.

V and J are TRBV6-1 and TRBJ1-1, with TRBD1 identical over 7 bases. Germline V CDR1 and CDR2: MNHNS, SASEGT. The junction had 5 bases not matched to a gene; V was cut back by 1 base and J by 0 bases. This CDR3 spans 16 amino acids. CDR3 nucleotide sequence: TGTGCCAGCAGTGAAGAGATGACAGGGATGAACACTGAAGCTTTCTTT. Residues: CASSEEMTGMNTEAFF.

This chain connects TRBV30 to TRBJ2-5; 12 bases are shared with TRBD2. The germline V gene has CDR1 GTSNPN and CDR2 SVGIG (reference sequence). V shed 0 bases and J 5 bases; nucleotides not matched to a gene: 19. The CDR3 covers 20 residues. The CDR3 is CAWSVKQGRFLAGGPETQYF. In DNA form, the CDR3 reads TGTGCCTGGAGTGTAAAACAGGGCCGATTCCTAGCGGGGGGGCCGGAGACCCAGTACTTC.

The table lists this clone with many counts. This chain joins TRBV5-6 and TRBJ1-1; D is unclear. This CDR3 comprises 14 residues. V shed 2 bases and J shed 1 base, with 9 bases lying between them. In germline, CDR1 is SGHDT, CDR2 YYEEEE. CDR3 region: CASSFNGGNTEAFF. The CDR3 bases are TGTGCCAGCAGCTTTAACGGAGGGAACACTGAAGCTTTCTTT.

Written as DNA, the CDR3 is TGTGCCAGCAGCCTCAGCGGGGGGAACACAGATACGCAGTATTTT. It codes for CASSLSGGNTDTQYF. This chain connects TRBV6-5 to TRBJ2-3; 9 bases fit TRBD2. There are 15 residues in the CDR3. The V and J ends lost 6 bases and 2 bases, in that order; junction bases with no gene match: 6. The germline CDR1 and CDR2 sequences are MNHEY and SVGAGI.